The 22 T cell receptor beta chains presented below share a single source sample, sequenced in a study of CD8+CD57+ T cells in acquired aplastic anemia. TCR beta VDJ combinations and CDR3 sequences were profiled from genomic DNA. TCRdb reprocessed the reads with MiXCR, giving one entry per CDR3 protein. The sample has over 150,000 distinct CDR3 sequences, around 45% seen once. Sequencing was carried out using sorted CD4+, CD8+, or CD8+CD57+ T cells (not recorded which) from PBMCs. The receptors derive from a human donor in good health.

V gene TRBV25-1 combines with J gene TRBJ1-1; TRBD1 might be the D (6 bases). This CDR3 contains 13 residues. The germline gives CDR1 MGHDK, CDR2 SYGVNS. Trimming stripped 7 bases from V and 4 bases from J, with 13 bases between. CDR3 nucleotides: TGTGCCAGCATACGGGACAAGGCCACTGAAGCTTTCTTT. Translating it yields CASIRDKATEAFF. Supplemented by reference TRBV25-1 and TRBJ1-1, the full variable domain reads EADIYQTPRYLVIGTGKKITLECSQTMGHDKMYWYQQDPGMELHLIHYSYGVNSTEKGDLSSESTVSRIRTEHFPLTLESARPSHTSQYLCASIRDKATEAFFGQGTRLTVV.

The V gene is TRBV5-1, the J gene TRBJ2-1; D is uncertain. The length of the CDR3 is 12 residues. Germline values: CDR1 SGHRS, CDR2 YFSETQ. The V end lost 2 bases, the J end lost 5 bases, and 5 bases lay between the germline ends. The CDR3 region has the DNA TGCGCCAGCAGCTTCGAAGACAATGAGCAGTTCTTC. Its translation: CASSFEDNEQFF.

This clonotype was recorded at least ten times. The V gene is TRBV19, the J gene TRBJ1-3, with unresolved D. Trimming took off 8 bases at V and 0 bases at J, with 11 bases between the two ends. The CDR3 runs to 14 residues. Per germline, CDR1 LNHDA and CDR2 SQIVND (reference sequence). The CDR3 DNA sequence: TGTGCCAGTGCCACGTGGTCCTCTGGAAACACCATATATTTT. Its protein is CASATWSSGNTIYF.

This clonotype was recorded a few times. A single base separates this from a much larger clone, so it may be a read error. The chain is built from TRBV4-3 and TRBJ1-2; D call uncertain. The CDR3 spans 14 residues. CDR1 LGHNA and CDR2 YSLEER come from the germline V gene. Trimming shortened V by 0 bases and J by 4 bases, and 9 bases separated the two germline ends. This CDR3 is CASSQETVFYGYTF. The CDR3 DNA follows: TGCGCCAGCAGCCAAGAAACGGTATTCTATGGCTACACCTTC.

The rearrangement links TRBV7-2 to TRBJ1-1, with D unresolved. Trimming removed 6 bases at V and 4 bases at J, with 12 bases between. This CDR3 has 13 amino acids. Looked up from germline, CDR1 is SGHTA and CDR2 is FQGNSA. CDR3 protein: CASSSGRGTEAFF. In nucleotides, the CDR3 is TGTGCCAGCAGTTCCGGACGGGGCACTGAAGCTTTCTTT.

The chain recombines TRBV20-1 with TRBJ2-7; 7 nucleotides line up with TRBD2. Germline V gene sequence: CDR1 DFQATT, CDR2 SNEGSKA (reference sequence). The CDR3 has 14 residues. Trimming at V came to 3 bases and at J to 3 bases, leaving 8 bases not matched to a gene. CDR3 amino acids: CSARERDWFYEQYF. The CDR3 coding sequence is TGCAGTGCTAGGGAGCGGGACTGGTTCTACGAGCAGTACTTC.

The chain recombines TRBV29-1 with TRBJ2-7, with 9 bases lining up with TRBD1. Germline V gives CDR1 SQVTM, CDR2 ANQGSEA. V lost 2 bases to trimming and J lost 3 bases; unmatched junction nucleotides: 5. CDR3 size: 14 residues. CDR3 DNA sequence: TGCAGCGTTGAACTACTGGGACAGGGCTACGAGCAGTACTTC. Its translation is CSVELLGQGYEQYF.

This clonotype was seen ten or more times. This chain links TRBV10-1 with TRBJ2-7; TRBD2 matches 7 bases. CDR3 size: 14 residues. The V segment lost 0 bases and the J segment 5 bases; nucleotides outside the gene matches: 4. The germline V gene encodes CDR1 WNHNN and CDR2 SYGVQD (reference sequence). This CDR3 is CASSESRGRNEQYF. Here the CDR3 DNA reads TGCGCCAGCAGTGAGTCGCGCGGGAGAAACGAGCAGTACTTC.

For the CDR3, the DNA is TGCAGTGCTGGACTAGCGGTTTACAATGAGCAGTTCTTC. Its protein is CSAGLAVYNEQFF. This rearrangement joins TRBV20-1 to TRBJ2-1; 10 nucleotides agree with TRBD2. Germline assignment: CDR1 DFQATT and CDR2 SNEGSKA (reference sequence). Trimming removed 5 bases from V and 4 bases from J; junction bases left unmatched: 2. The CDR3 is made up of 13 amino acids.

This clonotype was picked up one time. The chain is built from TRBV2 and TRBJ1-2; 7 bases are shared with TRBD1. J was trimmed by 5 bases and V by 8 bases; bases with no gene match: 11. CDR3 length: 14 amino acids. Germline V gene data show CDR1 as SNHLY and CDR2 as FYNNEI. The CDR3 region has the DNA TGTGCCAGCGGGGACAGCTTGGGGATTTATGGCTACACCTTC. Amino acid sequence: CASGDSLGIYGYTF.

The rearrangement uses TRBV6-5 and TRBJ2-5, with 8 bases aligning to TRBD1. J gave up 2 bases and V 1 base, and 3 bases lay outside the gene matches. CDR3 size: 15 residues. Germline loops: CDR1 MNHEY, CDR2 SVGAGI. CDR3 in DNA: TGTGCCAGCAGTTACTTAGGGACAGGACAAGAGACCCAGTACTTC. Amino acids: CASSYLGTGQETQYF.

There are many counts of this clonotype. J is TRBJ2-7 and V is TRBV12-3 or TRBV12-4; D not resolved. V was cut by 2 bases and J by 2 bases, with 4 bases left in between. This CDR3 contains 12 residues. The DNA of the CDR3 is TGTGCCAGCAGTTTACAGACCTACGAGCAGTACTTC. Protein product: CASSLQTYEQYF.

In DNA, the CDR3 is TGTGCCAGCAGCGTAGAAGGACAGGGACTAGACGATACGCAGTATTTT. This encodes CASSVEGQGLDDTQYF. The rearrangement uses TRBV9 and TRBJ2-3; tentatively, D is TRBD1 or TRBD2 (8 bases each). Germline V gene lookup returns CDR1 SGDLS and CDR2 YYNGEE. CDR3 size: 16 residues. Deletions cut 0 bases from V and 6 bases from J, with 17 bases between.

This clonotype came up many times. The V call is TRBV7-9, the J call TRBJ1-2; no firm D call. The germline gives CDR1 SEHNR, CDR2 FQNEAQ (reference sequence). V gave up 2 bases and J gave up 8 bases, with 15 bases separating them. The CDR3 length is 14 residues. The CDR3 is CASSLISSPGGYTF. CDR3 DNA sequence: TGTGCCAGCAGCTTAATTTCCTCCCCGGGCGGCTACACCTTC.

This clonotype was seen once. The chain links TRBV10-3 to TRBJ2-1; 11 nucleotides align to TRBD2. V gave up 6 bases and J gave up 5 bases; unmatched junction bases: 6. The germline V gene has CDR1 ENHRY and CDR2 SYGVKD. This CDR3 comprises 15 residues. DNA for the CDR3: TGTGCCATCAGATTTTCGGGACTAGCGGACAATGAGCAGTTCTTC. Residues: CAIRFSGLADNEQFF.

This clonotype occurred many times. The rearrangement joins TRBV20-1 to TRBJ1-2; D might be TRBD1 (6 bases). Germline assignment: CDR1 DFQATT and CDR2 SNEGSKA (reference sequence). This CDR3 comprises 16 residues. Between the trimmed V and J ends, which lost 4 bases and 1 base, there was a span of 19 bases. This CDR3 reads CSATPETGQNNYGYTF. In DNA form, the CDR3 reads TGCAGTGCTACCCCAGAAACGGGACAAAATAACTATGGCTACACCTTC.

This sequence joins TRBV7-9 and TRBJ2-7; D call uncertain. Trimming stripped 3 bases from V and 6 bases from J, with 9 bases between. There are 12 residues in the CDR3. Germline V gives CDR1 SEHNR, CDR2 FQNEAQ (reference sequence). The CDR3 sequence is CASSFTRTEQYF. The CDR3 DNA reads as TGTGCCAGCAGCTTTACGCGGACCGAGCAGTACTTC.

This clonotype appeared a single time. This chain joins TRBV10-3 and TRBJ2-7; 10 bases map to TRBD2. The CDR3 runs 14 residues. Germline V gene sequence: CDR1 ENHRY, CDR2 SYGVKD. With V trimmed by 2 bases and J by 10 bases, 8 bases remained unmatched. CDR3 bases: TGTGCCATCAGTGAGACTAGCGGGGCGGCCTCTCAGTACTTC. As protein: CAISETSGAASQYF.

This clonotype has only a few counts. The CDR3 DNA follows: TGTGCCAGCAGCGCGGGGGCAAACGAGTACTCACCCCTCCACTTT. Its translation is CASSAGANEYSPLHF. This sequence joins TRBV9 and TRBJ1-6, with D perhaps TRBD1 (6 bases). The CDR3 sequence is 15 residues long. Germline V gene data show CDR1 as SGDLS and CDR2 as YYNGEE. The V gene lost 3 bases and the J gene lost 10 bases, with 17 bases spanning the gap. The whole variable domain, filled in from reference TRBV9 and TRBJ1-6, reads DSGVTQTPKHLITATGQRVTLRCSPRSGDLSVYWYQQSLDQGLQFLIQYYNGEERAKGNILERFSAQQFPDLHSELNLSSLELGDSALYFCASSAGANEYSPLHFGNGTRLTVT.

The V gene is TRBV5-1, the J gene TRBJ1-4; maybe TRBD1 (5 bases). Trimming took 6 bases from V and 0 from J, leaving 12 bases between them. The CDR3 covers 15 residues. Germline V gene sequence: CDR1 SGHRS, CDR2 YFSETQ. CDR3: CASTRGFATNEKLFF. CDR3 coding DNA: TGCGCCAGCACCCGGGGGTTCGCAACTAATGAAAAACTGTTTTTT.

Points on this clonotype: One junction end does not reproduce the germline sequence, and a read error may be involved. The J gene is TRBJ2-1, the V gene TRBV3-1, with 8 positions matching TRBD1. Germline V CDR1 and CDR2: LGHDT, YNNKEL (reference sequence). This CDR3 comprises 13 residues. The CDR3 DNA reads TGTGCCAGCAGCCGGACAGGGAACAATGAGCAGTCCTTC. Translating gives CASSRTGNNEQSF.

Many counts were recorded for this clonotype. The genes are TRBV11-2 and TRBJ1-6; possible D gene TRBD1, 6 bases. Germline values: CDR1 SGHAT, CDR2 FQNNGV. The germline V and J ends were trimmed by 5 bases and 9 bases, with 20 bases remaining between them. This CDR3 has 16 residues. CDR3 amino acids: CASSGQTGPGGSPLHF. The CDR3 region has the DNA TGTGCCAGCAGCGGACAGACAGGTCCTGGTGGTTCACCCCTCCACTTT. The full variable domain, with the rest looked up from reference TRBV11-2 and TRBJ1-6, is EAGVAQSPRYKIIEKRQSVAFWCNPISGHATLYWYQQILGQGPKLLIQFQNNGVVDDSQLPKDRFSAERLKGVDSTLKIQPAKLEDSAVYLCASSGQTGPGGSPLHFGNGTRLTVT.